These T cell receptor beta chains were read from a single sample in a study of identical twins. TCRdb reprocessed the 5' RACE reads with MiXCR, giving one entry per CDR3 protein. Of around 650,000 distinct CDR3 sequences detected, around 7.5% appear once; the ten largest clones hold around 1.6%. The data also belong to a second study, concerning yellow fever vaccine responses in identical twins.

The sequenced sample consisted of PBMCs. The receptors stem from a woman younger than 30 in good health. Each CDR3 is given with its conserved first and last residue. The D gene is left open where the match is weak. Clone size appears in some rows only: once, few, many, or a class for an expanded clone.

j_call | v_call | d_call | clone_size | cdr3_aa | cdr3_nt
TRBJ2-5 | TRBV28 | - | few | CASSSANQETQYF | TGTGCCAGCAGTTCCGCCAACCAAGAGACCCAGTACTTC
TRBJ2-6 | TRBV20-1 | TRBD2 | few | CSARDSSLAGAGANVLTF | TGCAGTGCTAGAGATTCAAGCCTAGCGGGAGCTGGGGCCAACGTCCTGACTTTC
TRBJ2-1 | TRBV7-2 | - | few | CASSSTGVNEQFF | TGTGCCAGCAGCTCCACCGGGGTTAATGAGCAGTTCTTC
TRBJ2-2 | TRBV12-3/TRBV12-4 | - | many | CASNYAQEVTGELFF | TGTGCCAGCAATTACGCCCAGGAGGTCACCGGGGAGCTGTTTTTT
TRBJ2-2 | TRBV6-1 | TRBD2 | many | CASRFHGTSGGNTGELFF | TGTGCCAGCAGATTCCACGGGACTAGCGGAGGGAACACCGGGGAGCTGTTTTTT
TRBJ2-4 | TRBV11-1 | TRBD2 | - | CASSLIGTSGVIAKNIQYF | TGTGCCAGCAGCTTAATCGGAACTAGCGGGGTAATAGCCAAAAACATTCAGTACTTC
TRBJ2-3 | TRBV7-7 | TRBD2 | many | CASSSGLAGAGGDTQYF | TGTGCCAGCAGCTCAGGACTAGCGGGGGCCGGGGGAGATACGCAGTATTTT
TRBJ2-3 | TRBV20-1 | TRBD2 | - | CSAISLLTSGHTDTQYF | TGCAGTGCTATCTCCCTCTTGACTAGCGGACACACAGATACGCAGTATTTT
TRBJ2-1 | TRBV9 | TRBD2 | many | CASSVGIGLAGGSSYNEQFF | TGTGCCAGCAGCGTAGGGATCGGACTAGCGGGAGGGAGCTCCTACAATGAGCAGTTCTTC
TRBJ1-2 | TRBV29-1 | - | - | CSAPTRYGYTF | TGCAGCGCCCCAACCCGCTATGGCTACACCTTC
TRBJ2-1 | TRBV5-6 | - | once | CASSHSGFHNEQFF | TGTGCCAGCAGCCACAGCGGGTTCCACAATGAGCAGTTCTTC
TRBJ2-3 | TRBV12-3/TRBV12-4 | TRBD2 | - | CASSPAGGRTDTQYF | TGTGCCAGCAGTCCAGCGGGGGGCCGCACAGATACGCAGTATTTT
TRBJ2-1 | TRBV18 | TRBD2 | few | CASSPRGTSGASYNEQFF | TGTGCCAGCTCACCACGAGGGACTAGCGGCGCCTCCTACAATGAGCAGTTCTTC
TRBJ2-1 | TRBV5-5 | TRBD2 | - | CASSWGGEGYNEQFF | TGTGCCAGCAGCTGGGGGGGGGAAGGCTACAATGAGCAGTTCTTC
TRBJ1-1 | TRBV12-3/TRBV12-4 | - | many | CASSPRGANTEAFF | TGTGCCAGCAGTCCCCGGGGGGCGAACACTGAAGCTTTCTTT
TRBJ1-1 | TRBV20-1 | - | - | CSANRQSVNTEAFF | TGCAGTGCAAATCGACAGAGCGTGAACACTGAAGCTTTCTTT
TRBJ2-2 | TRBV15 | - | many | CATSRGAGLSNTGELFF | TGTGCCACCAGCAGAGGCGCAGGACTTTCGAACACCGGGGAGCTGTTTTTT
TRBJ1-2 | TRBV20-1 | - | many | CSARAGGNYGYTF | TGCAGTGCTAGAGCTGGGGGTAACTATGGCTACACCTTC
TRBJ2-4 | TRBV12-3/TRBV12-4 | TRBD1 | few | CASSFVGRGKNIQYF | TGTGCCAGCAGTTTTGTTGGCAGGGGGAAAAACATTCAGTACTTC
TRBJ2-1 | TRBV12-5 | TRBD2 | - | CASGLDLGLAGGLDEQFF | TGTGCTAGTGGTTTGGACCTGGGACTAGCGGGGGGGCTCGATGAGCAGTTCTTC
TRBJ2-2 | TRBV2 | TRBD2 | few | CASTEIAGGPTGELFF | TGTGCCAGCACCGAGATAGCGGGAGGGCCTACCGGGGAGCTGTTCTTT
TRBJ2-5 | TRBV7-3 | TRBD2 | few | CASSRTSAPQETQYF | TGTGCCAGCAGCCGTACTAGCGCGCCGCAAGAGACCCAGTACTTC
TRBJ1-2 | TRBV7-2 | TRBD1 | many | CASRDPGQYTSYGYTF | TGTGCCAGCAGGGACCCGGGACAGTATACCTCCTATGGCTACACCTTC
TRBJ2-3 | TRBV29-1 | TRBD1 | few | CSVEGPGGPDTQYF | TGCAGCGTTGAAGGGCCAGGGGGTCCAGATACGCAGTATTTT
TRBJ2-2 | TRBV25-1 | TRBD2 | - | CASSEYPGLAGQDTGELFF | TGTGCCAGCAGTGAATACCCGGGACTAGCGGGTCAAGACACCGGGGAGCTGTTTTTT
TRBJ1-1 | TRBV27 | - | few | CASSHGGLNTEAFF | TGTGCCAGCAGCCATGGGGGACTGAACACTGAAGCTTTCTTT
TRBJ2-1 | TRBV20-1 | - | - | CSASREIIANEQFF | TGCAGTGCTAGTCGGGAGATCATAGCCAATGAGCAGTTCTTC
TRBJ1-5 | TRBV20-1 | - | few | CSAQADGINQPQHF | TGCAGTGCTCAAGCGGACGGAATAAATCAGCCCCAGCATTTT
TRBJ2-5 | TRBV7-2 | - | many | CASSRKTLGTQYF | TGTGCCAGCAGCCGAAAAACGTTGGGGACCCAGTACTTC
TRBJ2-1 | TRBV29-1 | - | few | CSVELAEQFF | TGCAGCGTTGAACTGGCCGAGCAGTTCTTC
TRBJ2-1 | TRBV6-5 | TRBD2 | many | CASSWGGNEQFF | TGTGCCAGCAGTTGGGGAGGGAATGAGCAGTTCTTC
TRBJ2-1 | TRBV29-1 | TRBD1 | many | CSALTGTGNEQFF | TGCAGCGCCCTAACCGGGACAGGGAATGAGCAGTTCTTC
TRBJ1-1 | TRBV4-1 | TRBD1 | - | CASSQDLRGRFAEAFF | TGCGCCAGCAGCCAAGACCTCAGGGGGAGGTTCGCTGAAGCTTTCTTT
TRBJ2-7 | TRBV2 | TRBD2 | - | CASSGKRDHEQYF | TGTGCCAGCAGTGGGAAGCGGGACCACGAGCAGTACTTC
TRBJ2-5 | TRBV12-3/TRBV12-4 | - | many | CASSFQGAQETQYF | TGTGCCAGCAGTTTTCAAGGGGCCCAGGAGACCCAGTACTTC
TRBJ2-3 | TRBV5-1 | - | many | CASSRLGSATDTQYF | TGCGCCAGCAGCAGACTAGGGTCAGCCACAGATACGCAGTATTTT
TRBJ2-3 | TRBV25-1 | TRBD1 | - | CASSEPDRGPKMDTQYF | TGTGCCAGCAGTGAACCAGACAGGGGGCCAAAGATGGATACGCAGTATTTT
TRBJ2-1 | TRBV4-1 | - | many | CASSQEGNEQFF | TGCGCCAGCAGCCAAGAGGGGAATGAGCAGTTCTTC
TRBJ1-5 | TRBV5-5 | TRBD1 | few | CASSHRTGGTSNQPQHF | TGTGCCAGCAGCCACAGAACAGGGGGCACGAGCAATCAGCCCCAGCATTTT
TRBJ1-6 | TRBV11-2 | TRBD1 | many | CASSIGQGGSPLHF | TGTGCCAGCAGCATAGGACAGGGGGGTTCACCCCTCCACTTT
TRBJ2-1 | TRBV11-2 | - | few | CASSLDSSRDPYNEQFF | TGTGCCAGCAGCTTAGACTCCTCCCGGGACCCCTACAATGAGCAGTTCTTC